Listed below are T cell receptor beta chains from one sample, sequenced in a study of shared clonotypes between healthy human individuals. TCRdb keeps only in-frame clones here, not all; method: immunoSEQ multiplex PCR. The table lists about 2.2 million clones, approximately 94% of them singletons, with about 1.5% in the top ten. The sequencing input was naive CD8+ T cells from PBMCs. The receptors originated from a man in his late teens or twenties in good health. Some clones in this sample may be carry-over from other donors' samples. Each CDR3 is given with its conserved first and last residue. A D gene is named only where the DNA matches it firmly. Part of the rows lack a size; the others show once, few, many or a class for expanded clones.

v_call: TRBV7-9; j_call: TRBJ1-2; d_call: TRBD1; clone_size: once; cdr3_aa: CASSVKRDRTVDYTF; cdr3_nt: TGTGCCAGCAGCGTTAAGCGGGACAGGACCGTAGACTACACCTTC
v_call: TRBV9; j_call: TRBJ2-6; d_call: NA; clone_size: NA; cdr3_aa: CASSVPRAGPSGANVLTF; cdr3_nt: TGTGCCAGCAGCGTTCCACGAGCAGGCCCCTCTGGGGCCAACGTCCTGACTTTC
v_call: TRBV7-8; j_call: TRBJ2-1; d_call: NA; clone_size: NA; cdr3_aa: CASSLLTFDEQFF; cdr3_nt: TGTGCCAGCAGCCTCCTTACTTTCGATGAGCAGTTCTTC
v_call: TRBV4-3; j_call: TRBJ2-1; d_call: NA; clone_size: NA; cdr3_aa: CASSQGASDNEQFF; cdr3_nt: TGCGCCAGCAGCCAAGGTGCTAGCGATAATGAGCAGTTCTTC
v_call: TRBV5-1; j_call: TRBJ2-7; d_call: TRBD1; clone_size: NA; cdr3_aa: CASSPWTGPDEQYF; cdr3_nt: TGCGCCAGCAGCCCCTGGACAGGGCCGGACGAGCAGTACTTC
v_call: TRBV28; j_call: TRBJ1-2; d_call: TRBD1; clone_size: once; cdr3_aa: CASSLTGGRNYGYTF; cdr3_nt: TGTGCCAGCAGTTTGACAGGGGGACGTAACTATGGCTACACCTTC
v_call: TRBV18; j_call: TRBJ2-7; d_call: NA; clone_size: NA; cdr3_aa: CASSLPGPLYEQYF; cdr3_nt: TGTGCCAGCTCACTCCCAGGGCCCCTCTACGAGCAGTACTTC
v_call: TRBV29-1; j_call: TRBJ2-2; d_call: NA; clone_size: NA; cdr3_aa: CSGLGQNTGELFF; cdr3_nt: TGCAGCGGCCTCGGACAGAACACCGGGGAGCTGTTTTTT
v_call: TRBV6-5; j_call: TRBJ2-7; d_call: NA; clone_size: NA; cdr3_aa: CASSPGRVNEQYF; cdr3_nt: TGTGCCAGCAGTCCCGGCAGGGTCAACGAGCAGTACTTC
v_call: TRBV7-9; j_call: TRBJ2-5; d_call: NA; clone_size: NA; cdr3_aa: CASSPARGRETQYF; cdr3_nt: TGTGCCAGCAGCCCCGCCCGGGGGCGGGAGACCCAGTACTTC
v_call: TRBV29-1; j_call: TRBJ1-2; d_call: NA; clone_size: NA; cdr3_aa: CSVGLGGPSYTF; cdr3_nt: TGCAGCGTTGGATTGGGGGGCCCAAGCTACACCTTC
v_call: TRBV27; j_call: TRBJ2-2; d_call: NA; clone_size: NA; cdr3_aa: CASSSNQWGQGKTGELFF; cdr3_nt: TGTGCCAGCAGCTCTAACCAATGGGGGCAGGGGAAGACCGGGGAGCTGTTTTTT
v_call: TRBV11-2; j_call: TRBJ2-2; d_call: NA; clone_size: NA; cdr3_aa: CASKWAVGGTGELFF; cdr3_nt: TGTGCCAGCAAGTGGGCAGTGGGTGGCACCGGGGAGCTGTTTTTT
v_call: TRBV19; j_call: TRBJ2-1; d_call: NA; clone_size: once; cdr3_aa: CASSIGSSRTYNEQFF; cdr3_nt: TGTGCCAGTAGTATAGGGTCCAGCCGGACGTATAATGAGCAGTTCTTC
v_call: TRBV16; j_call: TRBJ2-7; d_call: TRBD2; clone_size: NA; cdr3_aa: CASSPRAGGSDEQYF; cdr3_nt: TGTGCCAGCAGCCCGCGAGCGGGAGGATCGGACGAGCAGTACTTC
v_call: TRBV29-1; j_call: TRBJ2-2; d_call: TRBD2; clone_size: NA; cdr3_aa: CSVELGAGGGPGELFF; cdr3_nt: TGCAGCGTTGAATTGGGAGCGGGAGGCGGCCCCGGGGAGCTGTTTTTT
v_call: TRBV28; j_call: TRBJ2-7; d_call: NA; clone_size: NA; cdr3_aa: CATARTYEQYF; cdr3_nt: TGTGCCACAGCAAGAACCTACGAGCAGTACTTC
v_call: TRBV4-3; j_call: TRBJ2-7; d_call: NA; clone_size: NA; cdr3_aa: CASSQGGRGYEQYF; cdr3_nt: TGCGCCAGCAGCCAAGGAGGGAGAGGCTACGAGCAGTACTTC
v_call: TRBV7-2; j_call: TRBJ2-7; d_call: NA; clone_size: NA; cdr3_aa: CASREDPYYEQYF; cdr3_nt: TGTGCCAGCAGGGAAGACCCATACTACGAGCAGTACTTC
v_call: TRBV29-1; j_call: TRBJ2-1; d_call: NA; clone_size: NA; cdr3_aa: CSVPGVGSYNEQFF; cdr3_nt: TGCAGCGTTCCGGGAGTCGGGTCCTACAATGAGCAGTTCTTC
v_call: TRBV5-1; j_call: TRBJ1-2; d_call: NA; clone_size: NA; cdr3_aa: CASSRQEGWDYGYTF; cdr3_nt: TGCGCCAGCAGCCGTCAGGAGGGGTGGGACTATGGCTACACCTTC
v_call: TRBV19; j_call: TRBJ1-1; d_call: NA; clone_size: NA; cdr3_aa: CATTTGSSAAFF; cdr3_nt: TGTGCCACCACTACAGGGTCATCTGCGGCTTTCTTT
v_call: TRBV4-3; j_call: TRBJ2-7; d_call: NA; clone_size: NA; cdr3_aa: CASSQAHRTGRSSYEQYF; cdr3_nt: TGCGCCAGCAGCCAAGCACACCGAACGGGTAGGAGCTCCTACGAGCAGTACTTC
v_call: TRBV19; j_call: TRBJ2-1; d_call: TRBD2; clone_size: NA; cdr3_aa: CASSYRREASYNEQFF; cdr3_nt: TGTGCCAGTAGTTACCGTCGGGAGGCGTCGTACAATGAGCAGTTCTTC
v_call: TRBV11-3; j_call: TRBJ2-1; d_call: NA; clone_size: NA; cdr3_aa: CASSPSRWGGEQFF; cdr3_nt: TGTGCCAGCAGCCCATCCCGCTGGGGAGGTGAGCAGTTCTTC
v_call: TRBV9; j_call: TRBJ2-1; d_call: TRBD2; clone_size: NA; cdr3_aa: CASSAGGFPSSYNEQFF; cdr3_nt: TGTGCCAGCAGCGCCGGGGGGTTCCCGAGCTCCTACAATGAGCAGTTCTTC
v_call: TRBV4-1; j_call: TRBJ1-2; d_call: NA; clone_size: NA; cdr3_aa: CASSVQDGNNYGYTF; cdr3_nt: TGCGCCAGCAGCGTACAGGACGGAAATAACTATGGCTACACCTTC
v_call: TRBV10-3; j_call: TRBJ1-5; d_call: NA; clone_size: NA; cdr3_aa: CAIGRAQGEENQPQHF; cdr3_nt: TGTGCCATCGGTCGCGCCCAAGGGGAGGAGAATCAGCCCCAGCATTTT
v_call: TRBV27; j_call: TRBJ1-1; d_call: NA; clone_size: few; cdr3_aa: CASSLGGADTEAFF; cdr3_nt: TGTGCCAGCAGTTTGGGCGGAGCCGACACTGAAGCTTTCTTT
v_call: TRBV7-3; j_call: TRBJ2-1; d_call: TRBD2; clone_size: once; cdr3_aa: CASSPVGSGRGEQFF; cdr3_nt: TGTGCCAGCAGCCCTGTGGGTAGCGGGAGGGGTGAGCAGTTCTTC
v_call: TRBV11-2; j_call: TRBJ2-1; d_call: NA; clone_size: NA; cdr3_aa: CASSLKGNNNEQFF; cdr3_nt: TGTGCCAGCAGCTTAAAAGGGAACAACAATGAGCAGTTCTTC
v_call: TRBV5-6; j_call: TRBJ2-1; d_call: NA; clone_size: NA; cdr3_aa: CASSLMNEQFF; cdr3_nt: TGTGCCAGCAGTCTGATGAATGAGCAGTTCTTC
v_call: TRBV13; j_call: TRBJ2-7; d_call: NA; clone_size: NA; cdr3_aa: CASSLWRESSYEQYF; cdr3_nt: TGTGCCAGCAGCTTATGGAGGGAGAGCTCCTACGAGCAGTACTTC